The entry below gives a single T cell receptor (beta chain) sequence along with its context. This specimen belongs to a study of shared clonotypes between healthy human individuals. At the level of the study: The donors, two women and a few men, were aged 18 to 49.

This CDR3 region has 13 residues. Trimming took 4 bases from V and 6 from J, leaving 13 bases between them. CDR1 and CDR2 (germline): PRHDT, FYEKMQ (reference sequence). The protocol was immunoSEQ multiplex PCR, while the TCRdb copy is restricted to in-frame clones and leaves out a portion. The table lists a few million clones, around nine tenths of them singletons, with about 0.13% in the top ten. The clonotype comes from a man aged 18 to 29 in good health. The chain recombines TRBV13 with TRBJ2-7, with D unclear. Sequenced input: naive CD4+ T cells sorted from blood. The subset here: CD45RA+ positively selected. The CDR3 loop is CASSWGKGSEQYF. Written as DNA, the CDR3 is TGTGCCAGCAGCTGGGGAAAGGGCTCCGAGCAGTACTTC.